The rows below give T cell receptor beta chains drawn from one sample of a study of shared clonotypes between healthy human individuals. Method: immunoSEQ multiplex PCR; TCRdb's copy keeps in-frame clones and lacks some. The sample includes some 800,000 clones, 80% to 95% of them seen just once. Source material: naive CD8+ T cells sorted from blood. These receptors were collected from a young man in good health. CDR3s include the opening cysteine and the closing phenylalanine or tryptophan. D genes are given only for firm matches. Only part of the rows carry a size: once, few, many, or a class if the clone is expanded.

j_call v_call clone_size d_call cdr3_aa cdr3_nt
TRBJ1-5 TRBV2 . TRBD1 CASRGGQGNQPQHF TGTGCCAGCAGGGGCGGACAGGGGAATCAGCCCCAGCATTTT
TRBJ2-1 TRBV27 . TRBD2 CASIPTGTRLLEQFF TGTGCCAGCATTCCAACCGGGACTAGACTTCTTGAGCAGTTCTTC
TRBJ1-5 TRBV5-6 few . CASSTGAYQPQHF TGTGCCAGCAGCACAGGTGCCTATCAGCCCCAGCATTTT
TRBJ2-1 TRBV6-5 . TRBD1 CASSQTGDEQFF TGTGCCAGCAGCCAAACAGGGGATGAGCAGTTCTTC
TRBJ2-2 TRBV5-1 . . CASSGPNSGELFF TGCGCCAGCAGCGGTCCGAACTCCGGGGAGCTGTTTTTT
TRBJ2-2 TRBV5-5 . TRBD2 CASSLPGGLDRIGGELFF TGTGCCAGCAGCTTACCGGGGGGACTAGATCGGATCGGCGGGGAGCTGTTTTTT
TRBJ2-7 TRBV11-2 . TRBD2 CASSSPGLAYEQYF TGTGCCAGCAGCTCTCCGGGACTAGCATACGAGCAGTACTTC
TRBJ2-5 TRBV29-1 . TRBD1 CSVRGGQGIRRETQYF TGCAGCGTTAGGGGCGGACAGGGGATTCGGCGAGAGACCCAGTACTTC
TRBJ2-5 TRBV25-1 . TRBD1 CASTSGTGEETQYF TGTGCCAGCACTTCCGGGACAGGGGAAGAGACCCAGTACTTC
TRBJ1-1 TRBV7-2 . . CASSLVTSDTEAFF TGTGCCAGCAGCCTGGTGACGTCGGACACTGAAGCTTTCTTT
TRBJ1-5 TRBV2 . . CASSDAGKWSDQPQHF TGTGCCAGCAGCGATGCAGGGAAATGGTCCGATCAGCCCCAGCATTTT
TRBJ1-1 TRBV30 . . CAWSVLNTEAFF TGTGCCTGGAGTGTACTTAACACTGAAGCTTTCTTT
TRBJ2-2 TRBV4-3 once . CASSQEPAANTGELFF TGCGCCAGCAGCCAAGAACCAGCAGCGAACACCGGGGAGCTGTTTTTT
TRBJ2-7 TRBV27 . . CASSFTGEGYEQYF TGTGCCAGCAGTTTTACAGGGGAGGGCTACGAGCAGTACTTC
TRBJ2-1 TRBV27 once TRBD2 CASSLAGGPVNEQFF TGTGCCAGCAGTTTAGCGGGAGGCCCAGTAAATGAGCAGTTCTTC
TRBJ2-2 TRBV7-6 . TRBD1 CASSLGQGARELFF TGTGCCAGCAGCCTTGGACAGGGCGCCAGGGAGCTGTTTTTT
TRBJ2-3 TRBV7-9 . TRBD2 CASSWNELAPSTDTQYF TGTGCCAGCAGCTGGAACGAACTAGCGCCTAGCACAGATACGCAGTATTTT
TRBJ1-3 TRBV28 . . CASSWGGGNTIYF TGTGCCAGCAGTTGGGGGGGTGGAAACACCATATATTTT
TRBJ2-7 TRBV7-6 few . CASSSTGHEQYF TGTGCCAGCAGCTCTACAGGACACGAGCAGTACTTC
TRBJ2-2 TRBV27 . TRBD2 CASSSAGGTGELFF TGTGCCAGCAGCTCGGCGGGAGGTACCGGGGAGCTGTTTTTT
TRBJ2-1 TRBV28 . . CASSLGDNEQFF TGTGCCAGCAGTCTAGGAGACAATGAGCAGTTCTTC
TRBJ1-1 TRBV7-9 . . CASSKDRTEAFF TGTGCCAGCAGCAAGGACAGAACTGAAGCTTTCTTT
TRBJ1-5 TRBV7-9 few . CASSTPGINQPQHF TGTGCCAGCAGCACCCCAGGGATCAATCAGCCCCAGCATTTT
TRBJ2-1 TRBV6-5 once TRBD1 CASSYTTGGDEQFF TGTGCCAGCAGTTATACAACAGGGGGCGATGAGCAGTTCTTC
TRBJ2-1 TRBV29-1 . TRBD2 CSVGGSGSSYNEQFF TGCAGCGTTGGTGGTAGCGGGAGCTCCTACAATGAGCAGTTCTTC
TRBJ1-1 TRBV12-5 . . CASGLQGGAEAFF TGTGCTAGTGGCCTACAGGGAGGGGCTGAAGCTTTCTTT
TRBJ1-5 TRBV5-6 . . CASSLGADPGGENQPQHF TGTGCCAGCAGCTTGGGGGCAGATCCCGGGGGAGAGAATCAGCCCCAGCATTTT
TRBJ1-2 TRBV7-9 . TRBD1 CASSLEPTGGDYGYTF TGTGCCAGCAGCTTAGAGCCGACAGGGGGGGACTATGGCTACACCTTC
TRBJ2-3 TRBV6-5 once TRBD2 CASSSIAGADTQYF TGTGCCAGCAGCTCCATAGCGGGAGCTGATACGCAGTATTTT
TRBJ2-7 TRBV28 . TRBD1 CASSLVRTGSFYEQYF TGTGCCAGCAGTTTGGTTCGGACAGGTTCCTTCTACGAGCAGTACTTC
TRBJ2-1 TRBV27 . . CASSSGSTYNEQFF TGTGCCAGCAGTTCTGGCAGTACCTACAATGAGCAGTTCTTC
TRBJ2-7 TRBV28 . TRBD1 CASSPGTGYEQYF TGTGCCAGCAGTCCCGGGACAGGGTACGAGCAGTACTTC
TRBJ2-1 TRBV27 . . CASSLLGLDNEQFF TGTGCCAGCAGTTTACTAGGCCTCGACAATGAGCAGTTCTTC
TRBJ2-7 TRBV7-2 . TRBD1 CASSLDPGTGTYEQYF TGTGCCAGCAGCTTAGACCCGGGGACAGGTACCTACGAGCAGTACTTC
TRBJ2-7 TRBV5-4 once TRBD1 CASSTGQGSYEQYF TGTGCCAGCAGCACGGGACAGGGTTCCTACGAGCAGTACTTC
TRBJ2-7 TRBV27 . TRBD1 CASSRGAGQGAPAGYEQYF TGTGCCAGCAGCCGGGGGGCAGGACAGGGGGCCCCGGCTGGTTACGAGCAGTACTTC
TRBJ1-2 TRBV7-9 . . CASSLPGPARSYTF TGTGCCAGCAGCCTTCCGGGCCCAGCCCGTAGCTACACCTTC
TRBJ2-7 TRBV7-9 . . CASSLVREQYF TGTGCCAGCAGCTTAGTCCGGGAGCAGTACTTC
TRBJ2-3 TRBV7-6 . . CASSRRLVPTSTDTQYF TGTGCCAGCAGCCGTAGACTAGTGCCGACGAGCACAGATACGCAGTATTTT
TRBJ2-3 TRBV5-6 . . CASSLSYGADTQYF TGTGCCAGCAGCTTGTCGTACGGGGCAGATACGCAGTATTTT
TRBJ1-2 TRBV9 . . CASSPGGYGYTF TGTGCCAGCAGCCCCGGGGGCTATGGCTACACCTTC
TRBJ2-5 TRBV4-1 . TRBD1 CASSQDPGGTQYF TGCGCCAGCAGCCAAGATCCAGGGGGGACCCAGTACTTC
TRBJ1-1 TRBV19 . . CASSIDGKSGDTEAFF TGTGCCAGTAGTATAGACGGAAAATCAGGGGACACTGAAGCTTTCTTT
TRBJ2-1 TRBV27 . TRBD1 CASSSRQGLKDNEQFF TGTGCCAGCAGTTCTCGACAGGGGCTGAAGGACAATGAGCAGTTCTTC
TRBJ2-1 TRBV27 . . CASRSGTTFYNEQFF TGTGCCAGCCGATCCGGGACCACCTTCTACAATGAGCAGTTCTTC
TRBJ2-7 TRBV6-1 . . CASSERPGQYEQYF TGTGCCAGCAGTGAAAGGCCGGGACAATACGAGCAGTACTTC
TRBJ2-7 TRBV2 . TRBD2 CASGLGRELNEQYF TGTGCCAGTGGATTGGGGCGGGAGTTAAACGAGCAGTACTTC
TRBJ1-1 TRBV7-9 few . CASSLGMSTEAFF TGTGCCAGCAGCTTAGGAATGTCGACTGAAGCTTTCTTT
TRBJ2-5 TRBV7-9 . . CASSADGLGGKTQYF TGTGCCAGCAGCGCCGACGGACTAGGGGGGAAGACCCAGTACTTC